These 2 T cell receptor beta chains were all obtained from the same sample, sequenced in a study of T cells in Graves' hyperthyroidism and ophthalmopathy. Amplification of TCR beta CDR3 regions used RNA as the template. The TCR CDR3 was amplified in a first-round RT-PCR using the HTBI primer set. TCRdb reanalysed the multiplex PCR reads using MiXCR and keeps one entry per CDR3 protein. Of around 420,000 distinct CDR3 sequences listed, about 13% are singletons. The specimen was blood. Every receptor here comes from a woman aged 18 to 35 with Graves' hyperthyroidism.

This clonotype was recorded many times. J is TRBJ2-5 and V is TRBV6-1, with unresolved D. This CDR3 comprises 13 residues. Germline-derived CDR1 and CDR2 are MNHNS and SASEGT. The V and J ends lost 3 bases and 5 bases respectively, with 10 bases between them. The CDR3 bases are TGTGCCAGCAGTGATACCCCCCGGGAGACCCAGTACTTC. Amino acids: CASSDTPRETQYF.

This clonotype was found many times. The DNA for the CDR3 is TGTGCCAGCTCCTCCACTACGACAGGGGGTGGTTCCGAAGCTTTCTTT. Translated: CASSSTTTGGGSEAFF. The J gene is TRBJ1-1, the V gene TRBV18, with TRBD1 identical over 9 bases. This CDR3 has 16 amino acids. The germline gives CDR1 KGHSH, CDR2 LQKENI. With V trimmed by 6 bases and J by 8 bases, 16 bases remained unmatched.